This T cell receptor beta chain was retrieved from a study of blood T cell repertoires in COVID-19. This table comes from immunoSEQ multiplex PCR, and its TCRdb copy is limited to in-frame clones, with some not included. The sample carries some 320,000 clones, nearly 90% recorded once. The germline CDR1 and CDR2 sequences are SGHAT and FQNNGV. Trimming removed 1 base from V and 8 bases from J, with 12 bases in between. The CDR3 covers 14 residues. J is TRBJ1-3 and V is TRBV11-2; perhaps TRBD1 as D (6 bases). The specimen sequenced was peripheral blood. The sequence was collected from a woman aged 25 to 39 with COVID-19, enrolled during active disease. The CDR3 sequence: CASSLVPDSYTIYF. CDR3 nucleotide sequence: TGTGCCAGCAGCTTAGTCCCGGACAGTTACACCATATATTTT.